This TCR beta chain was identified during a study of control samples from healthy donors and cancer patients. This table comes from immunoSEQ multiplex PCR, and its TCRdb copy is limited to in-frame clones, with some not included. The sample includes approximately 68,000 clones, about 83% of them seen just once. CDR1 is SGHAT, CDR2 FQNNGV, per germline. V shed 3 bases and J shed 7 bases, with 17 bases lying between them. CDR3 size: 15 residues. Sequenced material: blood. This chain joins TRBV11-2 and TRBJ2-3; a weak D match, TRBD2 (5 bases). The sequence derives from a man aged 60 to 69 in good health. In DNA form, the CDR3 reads TGTGCCAGCAGCTTGGGGTGGGGTGAGGGATATACGCAGTATTTT. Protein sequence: CASSLGWGEGYTQYF.